This T cell receptor (beta chain) was recovered during a study of CD8 T cells in ankylosing spondylitis. Trimming cost V 0 bases and J 5 bases, with 14 bases left between them. This CDR3 contains 15 residues. CDR1 is SGHTS and CDR2 is YDEGEE in the germline V gene. This clonotype was observed at least ten times. Its antigen is as yet unknown. Regarding the study as a whole: Ankylosing spondylitis blood seemed to carry a telltale TCR beta motif made of eight or nine highly homologous variants.

In making TCR beta libraries, quantitative 5'-RACE with molecular barcodes was used. TCRdb analysed the 5' RACE reads with MiXCR anew, one entry per CDR3 protein. The sample has roughly 200,000 distinct CDR3 sequences, roughly 13% seen once. The source is a male donor with ankylosing spondylitis or in good health (not recorded which). Material for sequencing was blood, either unsorted or a sorted T cell fraction (not recorded which). The genes are TRBV5-8 and TRBJ2-5, with a possible D match to TRBD1 (6 bases). The CDR3 DNA reads TGTGCCAGCAGCTTGGAGTATACAGGGAGTGAGACCCAGTACTTC. Encoded protein: CASSLEYTGSETQYF.